This T cell receptor (beta chain) was recorded in a study of T cell responses to AZD1222 COVID-19 vaccine. Study context: Timing groups of about 4 and about 12 weeks for second doses were pooled. Study conclusions and caveats: Without day 14 samples, only post-peak T cell repertoires were studied. White British donors predominated, females outnumbered males, and clonal diversity was possibly underestimated. Along spike, vaccine-associated CD4 TCRs were found throughout, with dominance at 160-218 and 743-854.

The CDR3 contains 14 residues. V lost 2 bases, J lost 4 bases, and 12 bases lay in between. Germline CDR1 is SGHAT and CDR2 is FQNNGV. Concerning this clone itself: Antigen specificity is unknown.

Method: immunoSEQ multiplex PCR; TCRdb's copy keeps in-frame clones and lacks some. Of more than 150,000 clones listed, about 91% are singletons. The material was peripheral blood, obtained on day 0 of AZD1222 vaccination. V is TRBV11-2 and J is TRBJ2-7, with D possibly TRBD2 on 6 matching bases. The receptor was derived from an adult in good health. The CDR3 protein is CASSLHREWYEQYF. The DNA of the CDR3 is TGTGCCAGCAGCTTACACCGGGAGTGGTACGAGCAGTACTTC.